This T cell receptor beta chain was profiled in a study of CD8 T cells in Susac syndrome. An amount of RNA that ranged from roughly 0.45 to 1 ug was reverse transcribed with random hexamers. Amplification of TCR beta CDR3 used immunoSEQ multiplex PCR across 54 Vbeta and 13 Jbeta. One entry per CDR3 protein, called by TCRdb with MiXCR from the immunoSEQ multiplex PCR reads. This table has approximately 150,000 distinct CDR3 sequences, less than 95% appearing once. Blood CD8+ and CD4+ T cells underwent high-throughput TCR beta sequencing. TEMRA cells were FACS-enriched, and CD8+ and CD4+ T cells were isolated negatively. The ends were cut back, 0 bases at V and 1 base at J, with 13 bases in the middle. Germline CDR1 LGHNA, CDR2 YSLEER. The CDR3 sequence is 17 residues long.

The sequenced sample was CD4+ T cells from PBMCs. The rearrangement links TRBV4-3 to TRBJ2-1, with D hard to call. This sequence was found in a human donor with multiple sclerosis. Here the CDR3 DNA reads TGCGCCAGCAGCCAAGATCGGTGGAGACTTTCCTACAATGAGCAGTTCTTC. Translating gives CASSQDRWRLSYNEQFF.